What follows is one T cell receptor (beta chain) and its context. The data were obtained in a study of T cell responses to AZD1222 COVID-19 vaccine. The repertoire was sequenced with immunoSEQ multiplex PCR; TCRdb's copy has only in-frame clones and lacks some. The sample includes some 170,000 clones, around 90% seen only once; the top ten take approximately 4.2%. This CDR3 comprises 14 residues. Germline V gives CDR1 WNHNN, CDR2 SYGVQD (reference sequence). The V end lost 0 bases, the J end lost 11 bases, and 16 bases lay between the germline ends. The sequencing here drew on peripheral blood, taken 28 days after the second dose of the MenACWY control vaccine. The origin of this receptor is an adult who received the MenACWY meningococcal vaccine as a control. J is TRBJ1-1 and V is TRBV10-1, with a possible D match to TRBD1 (5 bases). CDR3 bases: TGCGCCAGCAGTGAGTCGAGCGACAGCTCGAAGGCTTTCTTT. As protein: CASSESSDSSKAFF.